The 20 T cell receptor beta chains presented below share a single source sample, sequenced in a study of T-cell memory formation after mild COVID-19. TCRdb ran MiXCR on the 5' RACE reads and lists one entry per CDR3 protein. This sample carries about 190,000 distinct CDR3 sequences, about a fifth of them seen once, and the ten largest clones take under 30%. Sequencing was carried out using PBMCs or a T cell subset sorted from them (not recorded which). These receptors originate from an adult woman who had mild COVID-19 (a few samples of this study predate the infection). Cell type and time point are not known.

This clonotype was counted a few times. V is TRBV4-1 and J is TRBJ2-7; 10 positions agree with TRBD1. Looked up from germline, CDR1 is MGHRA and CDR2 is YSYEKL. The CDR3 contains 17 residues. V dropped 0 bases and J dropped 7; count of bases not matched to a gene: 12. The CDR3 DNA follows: TGCGCCAGCAGCCAAGATCCTGCCCGGGGGGACAGGGGTGAGCAGTACTTC. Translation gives CASSQDPARGDRGEQYF.

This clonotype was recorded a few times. The CDR3 protein is CASSLTLSTDTQYF. CDR3 DNA sequence: TGTGCCAGCAGTCTTACCCTTAGCACAGATACGCAGTATTTT. The chain carries TRBV7-2 and TRBJ2-3; the D is unclear. Germline V gene lookup returns CDR1 SGHTA and CDR2 FQGNSA. Trimming pared 6 bases from V and 0 bases from J, leaving 10 bases between. The CDR3 extends over 14 amino acids. Drawing the rest from reference TRBV7-2 and TRBJ2-3, the complete variable domain is GAGVSQSPSNKVTEKGKDVELRCDPISGHTALYWYRQSLGQGLEFLIYFQGNSAPDKSGLPSDRFSAERTGGSVSTLTIQRTQQEDSAVYLCASSLTLSTDTQYFGPGTRLTVL.

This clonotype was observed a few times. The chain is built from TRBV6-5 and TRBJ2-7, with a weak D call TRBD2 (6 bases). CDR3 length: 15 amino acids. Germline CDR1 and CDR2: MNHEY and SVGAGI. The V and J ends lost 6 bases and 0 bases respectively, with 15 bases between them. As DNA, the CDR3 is TGTGCCAGCAGCTCGGTGGGGGGTTTCTCCTACGAGCAGTACTTC. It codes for CASSSVGGFSYEQYF.

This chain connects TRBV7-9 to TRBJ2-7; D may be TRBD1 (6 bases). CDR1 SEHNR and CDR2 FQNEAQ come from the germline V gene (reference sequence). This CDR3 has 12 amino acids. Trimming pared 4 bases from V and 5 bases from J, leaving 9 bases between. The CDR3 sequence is CASSYTGNEQYF. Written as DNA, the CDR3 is TGTGCCAGCAGCTACACAGGGAACGAGCAGTACTTC.

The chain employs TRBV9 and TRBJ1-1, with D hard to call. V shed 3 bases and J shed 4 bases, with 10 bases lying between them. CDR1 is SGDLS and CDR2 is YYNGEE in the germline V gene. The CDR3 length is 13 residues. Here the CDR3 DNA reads TGTGCCAGCAGCGCGGGCCCTACCACTGAAGCTTTCTTT. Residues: CASSAGPTTEAFF.

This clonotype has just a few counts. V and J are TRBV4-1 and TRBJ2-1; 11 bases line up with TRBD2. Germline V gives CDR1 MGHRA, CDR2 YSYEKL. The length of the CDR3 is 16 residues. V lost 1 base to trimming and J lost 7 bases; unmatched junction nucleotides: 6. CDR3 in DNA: TGCGCCAGCAGCCAAGCGGTAGCGGGAGGGTTGAATGAGCAGTTCTTC. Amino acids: CASSQAVAGGLNEQFF.

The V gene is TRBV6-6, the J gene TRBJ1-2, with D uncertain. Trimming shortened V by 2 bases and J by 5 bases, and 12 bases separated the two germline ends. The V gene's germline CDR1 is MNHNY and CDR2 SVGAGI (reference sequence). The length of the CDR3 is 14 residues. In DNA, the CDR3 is TGTGCCAGCAGTTACGGAGGAGGGCGGTATGGCTACACCTTC. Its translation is CASSYGGGRYGYTF.

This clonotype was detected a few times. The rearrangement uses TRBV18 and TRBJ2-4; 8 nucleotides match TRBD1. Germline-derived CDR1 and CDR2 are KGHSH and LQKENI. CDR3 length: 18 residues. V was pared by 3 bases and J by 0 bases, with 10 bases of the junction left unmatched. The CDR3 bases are TGTGCCAGCTCACCCGCCGGGACAGGAGACTTAGCCAAAAACATTCAGTACTTC. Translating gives CASSPAGTGDLAKNIQYF.

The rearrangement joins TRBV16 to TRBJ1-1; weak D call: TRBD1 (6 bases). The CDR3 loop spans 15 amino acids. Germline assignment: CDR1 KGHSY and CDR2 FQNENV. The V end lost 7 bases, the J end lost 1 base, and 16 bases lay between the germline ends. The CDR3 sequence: CASNLAGAQNTEAFF. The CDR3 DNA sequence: TGTGCCAGCAACCTCGCGGGGGCCCAGAACACTGAAGCTTTCTTT.

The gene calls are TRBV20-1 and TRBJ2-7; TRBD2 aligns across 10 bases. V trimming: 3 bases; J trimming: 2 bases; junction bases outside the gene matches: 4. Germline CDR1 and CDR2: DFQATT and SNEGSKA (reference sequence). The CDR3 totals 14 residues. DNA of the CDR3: TGCAGTGCTAGCCGAGCGGGGGGGGCCTACGAGCAGTACTTC. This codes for CSASRAGGAYEQYF.

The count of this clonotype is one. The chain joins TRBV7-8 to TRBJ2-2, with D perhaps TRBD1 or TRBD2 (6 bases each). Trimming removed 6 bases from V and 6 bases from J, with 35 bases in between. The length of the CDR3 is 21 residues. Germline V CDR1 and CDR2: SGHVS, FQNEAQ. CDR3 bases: TGTGCCAGCAGTAAAGCCCCCGGGACACGACTAGTCAATGGGCTGTCCGGGGAGCTGTTTTTT. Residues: CASSKAPGTRLVNGLSGELFF.

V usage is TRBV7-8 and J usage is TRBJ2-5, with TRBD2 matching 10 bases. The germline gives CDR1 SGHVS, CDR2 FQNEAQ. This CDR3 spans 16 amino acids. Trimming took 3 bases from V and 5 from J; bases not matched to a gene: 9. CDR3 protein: CASSLASGGPRETQYF. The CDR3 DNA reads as TGTGCCAGCAGCTTGGCTAGCGGGGGACCTAGGGAGACCCAGTACTTC. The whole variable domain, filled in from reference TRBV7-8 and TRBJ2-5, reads GAGVSQSPRYKVAKRGQDVALRCDPISGHVSLFWYQQALGQGPEFLTYFQNEAQLDKSGLPSDRFFAERPEGSVSTLKIQRTQQEDSAVYLCASSLASGGPRETQYFGPGTRLLVL.

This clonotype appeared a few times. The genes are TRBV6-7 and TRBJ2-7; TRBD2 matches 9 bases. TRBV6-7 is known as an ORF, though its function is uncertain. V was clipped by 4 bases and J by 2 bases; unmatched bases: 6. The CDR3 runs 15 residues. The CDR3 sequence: CASSLPAGGPYEQYF. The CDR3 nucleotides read TGTGCCAGCAGTTTGCCGGCGGGAGGGCCCTACGAGCAGTACTTC.

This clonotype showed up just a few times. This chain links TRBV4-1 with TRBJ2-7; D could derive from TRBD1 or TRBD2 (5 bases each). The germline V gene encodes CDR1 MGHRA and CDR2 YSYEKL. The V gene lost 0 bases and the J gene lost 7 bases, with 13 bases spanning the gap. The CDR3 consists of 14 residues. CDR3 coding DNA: TGCGCCAGCAGCCAAGAGGGGCTAGCAGAGGAGCAGTACTTC. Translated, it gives CASSQEGLAEEQYF.

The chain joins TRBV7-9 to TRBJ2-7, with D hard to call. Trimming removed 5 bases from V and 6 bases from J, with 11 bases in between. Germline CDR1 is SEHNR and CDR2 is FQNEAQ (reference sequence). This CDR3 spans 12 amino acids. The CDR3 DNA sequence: TGTGCCAGCAGCGCACCATTCGGCGAGCAGTACTTC. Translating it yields CASSAPFGEQYF.

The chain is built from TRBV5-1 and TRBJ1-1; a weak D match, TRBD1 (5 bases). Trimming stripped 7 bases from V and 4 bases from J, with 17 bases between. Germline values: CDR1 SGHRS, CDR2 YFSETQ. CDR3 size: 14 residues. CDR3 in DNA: TGCGCCAGCGGAGGAGGTGTGGGGGGCACTGAAGCTTTCTTT. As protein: CASGGGVGGTEAFF.

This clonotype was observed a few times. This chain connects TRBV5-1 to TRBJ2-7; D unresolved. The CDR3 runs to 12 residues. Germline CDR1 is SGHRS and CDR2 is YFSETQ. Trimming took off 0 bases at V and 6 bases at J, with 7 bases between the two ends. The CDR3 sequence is CASSLEVGEQYF. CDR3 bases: TGCGCCAGCAGCTTGGAGGTCGGCGAGCAGTACTTC.

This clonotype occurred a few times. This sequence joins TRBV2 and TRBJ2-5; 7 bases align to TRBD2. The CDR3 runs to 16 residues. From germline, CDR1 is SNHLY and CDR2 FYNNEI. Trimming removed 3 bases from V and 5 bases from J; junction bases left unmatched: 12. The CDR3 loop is CASSDLSGDWGETQYF. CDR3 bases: TGTGCCAGCAGTGACTTGAGCGGGGATTGGGGGGAGACCCAGTACTTC.

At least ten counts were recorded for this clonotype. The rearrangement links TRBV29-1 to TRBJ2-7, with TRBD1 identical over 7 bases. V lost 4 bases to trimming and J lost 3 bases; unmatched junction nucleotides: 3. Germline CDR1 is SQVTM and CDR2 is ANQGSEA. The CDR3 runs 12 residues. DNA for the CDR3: TGCAGCGTTGGTCAGGGGGACTACGAGCAGTACTTC. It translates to CSVGQGDYEQYF.

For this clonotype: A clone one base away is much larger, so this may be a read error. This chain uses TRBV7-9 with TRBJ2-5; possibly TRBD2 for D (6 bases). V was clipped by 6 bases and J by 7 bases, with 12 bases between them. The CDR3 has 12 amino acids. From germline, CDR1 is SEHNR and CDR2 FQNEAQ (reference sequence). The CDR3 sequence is CASRLPGGTQYF. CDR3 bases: TGTGCCAGCAGACTTCCCGGGGGGACCCAGTACTTC. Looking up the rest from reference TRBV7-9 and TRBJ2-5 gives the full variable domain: DTGVSQNPRHKITKRGQNVTFRCDPISEHNRLYWYRQTLGQGPEFLTYFQNEAQLEKSRLLSDRFSAERPKGSFSTLEIQRTEQGDSAMYLCASRLPGGTQYFGPGTRLLVL.